This T cell receptor beta chain stems from a study of OX40 agonist ivuxolimab in advanced cancers. Measured with immunoSEQ multiplex PCR; TCRdb has only the in-frame clones, and not every one. The table shows some 73,000 clones, with 85% to 90% occurring only once. The germline V gene encodes CDR1 SGHNT and CDR2 YYREEE (reference sequence). CDR3 length equals 15 residues. V lost 5 bases to trimming and J lost 3 bases; unmatched junction nucleotides: 5. The sample in question was CD4+ or CD8+ T cells sorted from blood, obtained in a trial of the OX40 agonist ivuxolimab. The J gene is TRBJ1-6, the V gene TRBV5-4, with 7 bases that match TRBD1. This TCR derives from an adult with an advanced solid tumor such as melanoma, head and neck, liver or kidney cancer. The CDR3, as DNA: TGTGCCAGCAGATCAGACAGGGTCTATAATTCACCCCTCCACTTT. The encoded protein is CASRSDRVYNSPLHF.